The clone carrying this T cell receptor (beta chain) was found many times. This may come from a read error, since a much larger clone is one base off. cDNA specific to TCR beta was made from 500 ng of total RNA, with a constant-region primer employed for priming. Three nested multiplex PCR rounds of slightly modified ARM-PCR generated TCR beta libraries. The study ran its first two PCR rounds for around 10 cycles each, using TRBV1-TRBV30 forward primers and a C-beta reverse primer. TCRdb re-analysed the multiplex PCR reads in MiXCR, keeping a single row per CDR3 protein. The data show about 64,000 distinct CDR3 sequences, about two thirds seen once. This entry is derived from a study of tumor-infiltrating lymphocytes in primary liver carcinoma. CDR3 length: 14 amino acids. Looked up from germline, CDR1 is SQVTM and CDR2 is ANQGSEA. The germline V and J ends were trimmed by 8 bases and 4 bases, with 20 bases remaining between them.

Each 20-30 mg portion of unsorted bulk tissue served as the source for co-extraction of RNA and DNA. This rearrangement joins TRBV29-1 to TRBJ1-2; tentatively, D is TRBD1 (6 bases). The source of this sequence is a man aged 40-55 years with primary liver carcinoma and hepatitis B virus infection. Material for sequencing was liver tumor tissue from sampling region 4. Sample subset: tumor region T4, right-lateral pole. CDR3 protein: CSIKFGQSIYGYTF. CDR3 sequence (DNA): TGCAGCATCAAGTTTGGACAGTCGATCTATGGCTACACCTTC.